Below are 19 T cell receptor beta chains sequenced from a single sample in a study of long-term antiretroviral therapy in people with HIV. The assay used was immunoSEQ (version v3.0), run at survey level. TCRdb's copy holds only in-frame clones and misses some; the assay was immunoSEQ multiplex PCR. The table records over 15,000 clones, roughly 81% of them present only once. This specimen was unsorted PBMCs, taken 0.5 years after starting antiretroviral therapy. These receptors all stem from a woman aged 40 to 55 with HIV.

The chain carries TRBV5-8 and TRBJ2-1; no reliable D call. CDR3 size: 15 residues. Trimming cost V 6 bases and J 3 bases, with 16 bases left between them. Germline V lookup: CDR1 SGHTS, CDR2 YDEGEE. The CDR3 DNA reads as TGTGCCAGCAACCACCGATTGGGCATCTACAATGAGCAGTTCTTC. This translates into CASNHRLGIYNEQFF. The full variable domain, with the rest looked up from reference TRBV5-8 and TRBJ2-1, is EAGVTQSPTHLIKTRGQQATLRCSPISGHTSVYWYQQALGLGLQFLLWYDEGEERNRGNFPPRFSGRQFPNYSSELNVNALELEDSALYLCASNHRLGIYNEQFFGPGTRLTVL.

This clone has only one observation. The V gene is TRBV4-1, the J gene TRBJ2-4; D remains unclear. Germline V CDR1 and CDR2: MGHRA, YSYEKL. The V end was cut by 0 bases, the J end by 2 bases, with 14 bases between. CDR3 length equals 17 residues. The CDR3 protein is CASSQDVSRTPKNIQYF. CDR3 bases: TGCGCCAGCAGCCAAGATGTGAGCCGAACTCCCAAAAACATTCAGTACTTC.

The V and J genes are TRBV12-5 and TRBJ2-1; tentative D call: TRBD2 (6 bases). The CDR3 sequence is 15 residues long. The germline V gene encodes CDR1 LGHNT and CDR2 FRNRAP. Trimming took 1 base from V and 2 from J, leaving 9 bases between them. The CDR3 reads CASGLDGGTYNEQFF. The CDR3 DNA is TGTGCTAGTGGTTTGGACGGGGGAACCTACAATGAGCAGTTCTTC.

The V call is TRBV7-2, the J call TRBJ2-1, with 9 bases aligning to TRBD2. The J segment lost 8 bases and the V segment lost 5 bases, leaving 10 bases of the junction unmatched. Per germline, CDR1 SGHTA and CDR2 FQGNSA. The CDR3 is 15 amino acids. The CDR3 is CASSARALAGDEQFF. For the CDR3, the DNA is TGTGCCAGCAGCGCCCGGGCACTAGCGGGCGATGAGCAGTTCTTC.

The V call is TRBV4-1, the J call TRBJ1-4; D gene unclear. The CDR3 is made up of 18 amino acids. V lost 5 bases, J lost 0 bases, and 19 bases lay in between. The germline V gene encodes CDR1 MGHRA and CDR2 YSYEKL. The CDR3 sequence: CASSFLGLGPPTNEKLFF. Written as DNA, the CDR3 is TGCGCCAGCAGCTTCCTTGGACTGGGTCCCCCAACTAATGAAAAACTGTTTTTT.

V is TRBV28 and J is TRBJ2-1; 9 bases agree with TRBD2. Germline assignment: CDR1 MDHEN and CDR2 SYDVKM. J was trimmed by 8 bases and V by 7 bases; bases with no gene match: 15. The CDR3 loop spans 16 amino acids. The CDR3 sequence: CASTHGGGRDGDEQFF. The CDR3 region has the DNA TGTGCCAGCACCCACGGGGGCGGGAGGGACGGAGATGAGCAGTTCTTC. Using reference TRBV28 and TRBJ2-1 for the parts outside the CDR3, the full variable domain is DVKVTQSSRYLVKRTGEKVFLECVQDMDHENMFWYRQDPGLGLRLIYFSYDVKMKEKGDIPEGYSVSREKKERFSLILESASTNQTSMYLCASTHGGGRDGDEQFFGPGTRLTVL.

This rearrangement joins TRBV27 to TRBJ2-5; the match to TRBD2 covers 12 bases. Trimming at V came to 8 bases and at J to 5 bases, leaving 15 bases not matched to a gene. CDR1 and CDR2 from the germline V gene are MNHEY and SMNVEV (reference sequence). The CDR3 has 17 amino acids. In nucleotides, the CDR3 is TGTGCCAGCTCCCCCTCCTCTAGCGGGAGGGCCGGGGAGACCCAGTACTTC. It codes for CASSPSSSGRAGETQYF.

The chain has TRBV6-6 and TRBJ2-7; the D gene is possibly TRBD1 (6 bases). CDR1 and CDR2 (germline): MNHNY, SVGAGI (reference sequence). V was cut by 5 bases and J by 0 bases, with 8 bases left in between. This CDR3 has 13 amino acids. The CDR3 region has the DNA TGTGCCAGCAGTCAGACAGGCTCCTACGAGCAGTACTTC. Translating gives CASSQTGSYEQYF.

The V call is TRBV6-5, the J call TRBJ2-2; weak D call: TRBD1 (6 bases). There are 13 residues in the CDR3. In germline, CDR1 is MNHEY, CDR2 SVGAGI. V lost 8 bases to trimming and J lost 5 bases, with 12 bases between them. The CDR3 coding sequence is TGTGCCAGCTGTTCAGGGGCTACCGGGGAGCTGTTTTTT. It encodes CASCSGATGELFF.

This chain links TRBV28 with TRBJ2-1, with D possibly being TRBD2 (7 bases). Trimming stripped 3 bases from V and 7 bases from J, with 19 bases between. The CDR3 consists of 16 residues. Looked up from germline, CDR1 is MDHEN and CDR2 is SYDVKM. CDR3 in amino acids: CASSFWGGRRGNEQFF. As DNA, the CDR3 is TGTGCCAGCAGTTTCTGGGGCGGGAGAAGGGGGAATGAGCAGTTCTTC.

The J gene is TRBJ1-1, the V gene TRBV2; the match to TRBD1 covers 10 bases. This CDR3 is built from 17 residues. V dropped 2 bases and J dropped 3; count of bases not matched to a gene: 9. Germline V gene lookup returns CDR1 SNHLY and CDR2 FYNNEI. The CDR3 protein is CASSERRTGGKDTEAFF. CDR3 in DNA: TGTGCCAGCAGTGAAAGACGGACAGGGGGGAAGGACACTGAAGCTTTCTTT.

The chain recombines TRBV28 with TRBJ2-1; 8 nucleotides match TRBD2. With V trimmed by 6 bases and J by 4 bases, 8 bases remained unmatched. CDR1 and CDR2 (germline): MDHEN, SYDVKM. The length of the CDR3 is 15 residues. The CDR3 spells CASSLGASGYNEQFF. The CDR3 region has the DNA TGTGCCAGCAGCCTCGGGGCTAGCGGGTACAATGAGCAGTTCTTC. The full variable domain, completed using reference TRBV28 and TRBJ2-1, is DVKVTQSSRYLVKRTGEKVFLECVQDMDHENMFWYRQDPGLGLRLIYFSYDVKMKEKGDIPEGYSVSREKKERFSLILESASTNQTSMYLCASSLGASGYNEQFFGPGTRLTVL.

The chain is built from TRBV14 and TRBJ2-1; 8 bases map to TRBD1. The CDR3 covers 15 residues. V lost 1 base, J lost 4 bases, and 3 bases stayed unmatched. Per germline, CDR1 SGHDN and CDR2 FVKESK. This chain's CDR3 is CASSQAGGGYNEQFF. DNA of the CDR3: TGTGCCAGCAGCCAAGCAGGGGGCGGGTACAATGAGCAGTTCTTC.

V gene TRBV28 combines with J gene TRBJ2-4; 7 nucleotides match TRBD2. There are 13 residues in the CDR3. V shed 6 bases and J 6 bases; nucleotides not matched to a gene: 5. The germline CDR1 and CDR2 sequences are MDHEN and SYDVKM. CDR3 DNA: TGTGCCAGCAGGGGGGGGTCCAGAAACATTCAGTACTTC. This encodes CASRGGSRNIQYF.

The genes are TRBV5-6 and TRBJ1-2; D is possibly TRBD1 (5 bases). With 6 bases removed from V and 3 bases from J, the gap between germline ends came to 18 bases. The germline gives CDR1 SGHDT, CDR2 YYEEEE. The CDR3 is made up of 15 amino acids. The CDR3 sequence is CASNPSGAPHYGYTF. Written as DNA, the CDR3 is TGTGCCAGCAATCCCTCCGGGGCGCCACACTATGGCTACACCTTC.

The rearrangement uses TRBV30 and TRBJ2-5, with D unresolved. The CDR3 is 16 residues long. The germline V gene has CDR1 GTSNPN and CDR2 SVGIG (reference sequence). Trimming pared 0 bases from V and 2 bases from J, leaving 16 bases between. The CDR3 sequence: CAWSVRGPALQETQYF. The CDR3 coding sequence is TGTGCCTGGAGTGTACGCGGCCCGGCCTTACAAGAGACCCAGTACTTC. The variable domain in full, with the rest retrieved from reference TRBV30 and TRBJ2-5, is SQTIHQWPATLVQPVGSPLSLECTVEGTSNPNLYWYRQAAGRGLQLLFYSVGIGQISSEVPQNLSASRPQDRQFILSSKKLLLSDSGFYLCAWSVRGPALQETQYFGPGTRLLVL.

J is TRBJ1-3 and V is TRBV4-3, with unresolved D. The CDR3 consists of 15 residues. Germline CDR1 reads LGHNA; CDR2 reads YSLEER. V was cut by 0 bases and J by 0 bases, with 6 bases left in between. This CDR3 reads CASSQDTTSGNTIYF. DNA of the CDR3: TGCGCCAGCAGCCAAGACACGACCTCTGGAAACACCATATATTTT.

The V call is TRBV2, the J call TRBJ1-5; 7 nucleotides align to TRBD1. This CDR3 region has 14 residues. The germline gives CDR1 SNHLY, CDR2 FYNNEI. V lost 6 bases to trimming and J lost 4 bases; unmatched junction nucleotides: 6. The chain's CDR3 is CASSQTGWNQPQHF. The CDR3 bases are TGTGCCAGCAGCCAGACAGGGTGGAATCAGCCCCAGCATTTT.

The gene calls are TRBV7-9 and TRBJ2-1; D is possibly TRBD2 (6 bases). V dropped 1 base and J dropped 0 bases, with 16 bases sitting between them. CDR1 is SEHNR and CDR2 is FQNEAQ in the germline V gene (reference sequence). The CDR3 consists of 18 residues. The CDR3 DNA sequence: TGTGCCAGCAGCTTAGACGGGAAACCGCGGGGCTCCTACAATGAGCAGTTCTTC. Translation: CASSLDGKPRGSYNEQFF.